A single sample is the source of the 19 T cell receptor beta chains below, sequenced in a study of cytomegalovirus exposure and HLA in healthy donors. The PCR ran on 60 Vbeta and 13 Jbeta primers. Generated by immunoSEQ multiplex PCR, the TCRdb table keeps only in-frame clones and is missing some. Of some 130,000 clones in the sample, 80% are singletons; the top ten hold 3.3%. The sample comprised PBMCs. These receptors all stem from a male donor in good health and CMV-seronegative.

This clone was observed a handful of times. This sequence joins TRBV4-1 and TRBJ2-1; TRBD2 aligns across 9 bases. After removal of 4 bases from V and 3 bases from J, the junction contained 10 bases not matched to a gene. The length of the CDR3 is 17 residues. The germline CDR1 and CDR2 sequences are MGHRA and YSYEKL. DNA of the CDR3: TGCGCCAGCAGCCGGGGGGGATTAGCGGGAGTCTACAATGAGCAGTTCTTC. Translating it yields CASSRGGLAGVYNEQFF.

This clone was seen just once. The V and J genes are TRBV6-1 and TRBJ2-1, with 10 bases matching TRBD1. The V segment lost 5 bases and the J segment 8 bases; nucleotides outside the gene matches: 6. The CDR3 has 14 amino acids. Germline V gene sequence: CDR1 MNHNS, CDR2 SASEGT. DNA for the CDR3: TGTGCCAGCAGTAGGGACAGGGGATTCGATGAGCAGTTCTTC. Encoded protein: CASSRDRGFDEQFF.

As for this clone: Relative to the germline gene, one junction end is altered; a read error may explain this. The V and J genes are TRBV7-9 and TRBJ2-4; maybe TRBD2 (5 bases). The CDR3 consists of 14 residues. From germline, CDR1 is SEHNR and CDR2 FQNEAQ (reference sequence). CDR3: CASSLEVAKNSQYF. DNA for the CDR3: TGTGCCAGCAGCTTGGAGGTAGCCAAAAACAGTCAGTACTTC.

This clone was observed a handful of times. V is TRBV7-2 and J is TRBJ2-5; D is perhaps TRBD2 (6 bases). The J call could be wrong; TRBJ2-7 is a better fit for the DNA end. This CDR3 comprises 13 residues. The germline V gene encodes CDR1 SGHTA and CDR2 FQGNSA. The DNA of the CDR3 is TGTGCCAGCCGAGGTCGGGGGTCCTACGAGCAGTACTTC. Amino acid sequence: CASRGRGSYEQYF.

A word on this clone: The junction departs from germline at one end; a sequencing error may be responsible. The V and J genes are TRBV10-3 and TRBJ2-6; possible D gene TRBD1, 5 bases. Germline V CDR1 and CDR2: ENHRY, SYGVKD. The CDR3 has 16 residues. Here the CDR3 DNA reads TGTGCCATCAGTGACCCTTGGATCTCTGGGGCCAACGGCCTGACTTTC. Amino acids: CAISDPWISGANGLTF.

The V call is TRBV6-6, the J call TRBJ2-3; 8 positions match TRBD2. This CDR3 is built from 14 residues. Germline assignment: CDR1 MNHNY and CDR2 SVGAGI (reference sequence). After removal of 5 bases from V and 6 bases from J, the junction contained 7 bases not matched to a gene. The CDR3 bases are TGTGCCAGCAGTCCGGGACTAGTTGCTGATACGCAGTATTTT. Its translation: CASSPGLVADTQYF.

The rearrangement joins TRBV10-1 to TRBJ2-2; possible D gene TRBD2, 6 bases. V gave up 2 bases and J gave up 4 bases, with 8 bases separating them. This CDR3 contains 14 residues. Germline CDR1 reads WNHNN; CDR2 reads SYGVQD (reference sequence). CDR3 sequence (DNA): TGCGCCAGCAGTGAGGGGGGGTCCACCGGGGAGCTGTTTTTT. Translated, it gives CASSEGGSTGELFF.

The gene calls are TRBV18 and TRBJ2-5, with D perhaps matching TRBD1 (7 bases). The J call may be mistaken, given a closer DNA end match to TRBJ2-7. This CDR3 is 14 amino acids long. CDR1 is KGHSH and CDR2 is LQKENI in the germline V gene. CDR3 protein: CASSPGTGEDEQYF. CDR3 bases: TGTGCCAGCTCACCCGGCACAGGGGAGGACGAGCAGTACTTC.

Comment on this clone: Within the sample, other DNA sequences also encode this same CDR3. This rearrangement joins TRBV29-1 to TRBJ2-3; 9 nucleotides match TRBD2. Germline V gene lookup returns CDR1 SQVTM and CDR2 ANQGSEA. CDR3 length: 15 residues. V was pared by 1 base and J by 6 bases, with 8 bases of the junction left unmatched. CDR3 DNA sequence: TGCAGCGTTGAAGGTCTAGCGGGAAAACCGGATACGCAGTATTTT. It encodes CSVEGLAGKPDTQYF.

This clone was seen just once. J is TRBJ1-1 and V is TRBV21-1; the D call of TRBD1 is as the table states it, not checked on the DNA. TRBV21-1 is termed a pseudogene. This CDR3 region has 12 residues. The CDR3 DNA sequence: TGTGCCAGCCCGGACAGGGCGACTGAAGCTTTCTTT. Encoded protein: CASPDRATEAFF.

The chain is built from TRBV4-1 and TRBJ1-5; D not resolved. CDR3 length: 16 amino acids. V lost 1 base and J 3 bases, leaving 13 bases between the germline ends. Germline values: CDR1 MGHRA, CDR2 YSYEKL. CDR3 in DNA: TGCGCCAGCAGCCAAGGATTCCGCGGGGACAATCAGCCCCAGCATTTT. It translates to CASSQGFRGDNQPQHF.

This chain links TRBV9 with TRBJ1-1, with D possibly being TRBD1 (5 bases). The CDR3 has 15 amino acids. With 2 bases removed from V and 1 base from J, the gap between germline ends came to 12 bases. Looked up from germline, CDR1 is SGDLS and CDR2 is YYNGEE. The CDR3, as DNA: TGTGCCAGCAGCGTCGACGTAACAGGGAACACTGAAGCTTTCTTT. Amino acids: CASSVDVTGNTEAFF.

A note on this clone: The junction and the germline gene differ at one end; a read error may be behind it. The genes are TRBV7-9 and TRBJ1-2; D gene unclear. The CDR3 runs to 14 residues. Per germline, CDR1 SEHNR and CDR2 FQNEAQ (reference sequence). The CDR3 region is CSSSFQEAVYGYTF. In DNA, the CDR3 is TGTTCCAGCAGCTTTCAGGAGGCAGTCTATGGCTACACCTTC.

V usage is TRBV4-3 and J usage is TRBJ1-3, with D possibly TRBD1 on 6 matching bases. This CDR3 has 14 residues. V lost 2 bases, J lost 7 bases, and 12 bases lay in between. CDR1 and CDR2 from the germline V gene are LGHNA and YSLEER. In DNA form, the CDR3 reads TGCGCCAGCAGCCAAAGTCACAGGGAGAACACCATATATTTT. Its translation: CASSQSHRENTIYF.

This chain's CDR3 is CASGLLDRVNTEAFF. As DNA, the CDR3 is TGTGCTAGTGGTTTGTTGGACAGGGTGAACACTGAAGCTTTCTTT. The chain is built from TRBV12-5 and TRBJ1-1; TRBD1 aligns across 8 bases. Losses at the gene ends were 2 bases for V and 0 bases for J; bases not matched to a gene: 2. The germline gives CDR1 LGHNT, CDR2 FRNRAP. CDR3 length equals 15 residues.

The gene calls are TRBV10-3 and TRBJ1-3, with 8 bases fitting TRBD1. Germline trimming cut 11 bases from V and 7 bases from J; bases unmatched to any gene: 16. Germline values: CDR1 ENHRY, CDR2 SYGVKD. CDR3 length: 15 residues. The CDR3 DNA sequence: TGTGCCTCCAACGAGGGCAGGGGGCCCCCGAACACCATATATTTT. Encoded protein: CASNEGRGPPNTIYF.

CDR3 protein: CASSLAGGRETQYF. The CDR3 region has the DNA TGTGCCAGCAGCTTAGCGGGGGGGAGAGAGACCCAGTACTTC. The rearrangement uses TRBV5-5 and TRBJ2-5; TRBD2 matches at 10 bases. The junction had 2 bases not matched to a gene; V was cut back by 2 bases and J by 4 bases. CDR1 SGHKS and CDR2 YYEKEE come from the germline V gene (reference sequence). There are 14 residues in the CDR3.

V usage is TRBV25-1 and J usage is TRBJ2-2; 9 bases are shared with TRBD1. Unmatched junction bases numbered 7, after V lost 4 bases and J lost 7 bases. This CDR3 spans 15 amino acids. Looked up from germline, CDR1 is MGHDK and CDR2 is SYGVNS. Here the CDR3 reads CASSVGGQGNGELFF. As DNA, the CDR3 is TGTGCCAGCAGTGTCGGGGGACAGGGTAACGGGGAGCTGTTTTTT.

This chain connects TRBV14 to TRBJ2-7, with 11 positions matching TRBD2. Germline-derived CDR1 and CDR2 are SGHDN and FVKESK. There are 16 residues in the CDR3. The V and J ends lost 3 bases and 3 bases, in that order; junction bases with no gene match: 7. The CDR3 bases are TGTGCCAGCAGCCACCGTAAGACTAGCGGGGACTACGAGCAGTACTTC. Protein sequence: CASSHRKTSGDYEQYF.